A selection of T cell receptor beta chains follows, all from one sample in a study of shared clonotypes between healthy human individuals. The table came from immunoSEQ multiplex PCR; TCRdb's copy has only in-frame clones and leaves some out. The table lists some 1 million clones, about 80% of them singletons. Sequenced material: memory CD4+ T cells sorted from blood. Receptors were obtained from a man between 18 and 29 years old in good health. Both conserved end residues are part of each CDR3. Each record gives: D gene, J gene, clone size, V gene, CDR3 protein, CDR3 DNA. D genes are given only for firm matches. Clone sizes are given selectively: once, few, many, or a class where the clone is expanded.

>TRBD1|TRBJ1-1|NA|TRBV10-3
CAISGTGGGTEAFF
TGTGCCATCAGCGGGACAGGGGGAGGAACTGAAGCTTTCTTT
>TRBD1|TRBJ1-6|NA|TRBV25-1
CASGQGGNSPLHF
TGTGCCAGCGGACAGGGGGGTAATTCACCCCTCCACTTT
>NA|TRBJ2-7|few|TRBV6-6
CAIRDNDSYEQYF
TGTGCCATCCGGGACAACGACTCCTACGAGCAGTACTTC
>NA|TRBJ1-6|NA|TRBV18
CASSPTPDSNSPLHF
TGTGCCAGCTCACCTACCCCGGACAGCAATTCACCCCTCCACTTT
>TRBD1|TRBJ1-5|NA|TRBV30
CAWSVKSGGSNQPQHF
TGTGCCTGGAGTGTAAAGTCAGGGGGCAGCAATCAGCCCCAGCATTTT
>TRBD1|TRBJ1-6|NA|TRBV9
CASKSEVGQGARSDSPLHF
TGTGCCAGCAAATCAGAGGTTGGGCAGGGGGCGCGATCGGATTCACCCCTCCACTTT
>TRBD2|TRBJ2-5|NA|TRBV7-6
CASSLAGTSGSETQYF
TGTGCCAGCAGCTTAGCGGGGACTAGCGGGAGTGAGACCCAGTACTTC
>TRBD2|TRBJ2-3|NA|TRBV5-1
CASSHLRGTSTDTQYF
TGCGCCAGCAGCCACCTGCGGGGGACCAGCACAGATACGCAGTATTTT
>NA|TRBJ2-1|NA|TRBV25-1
CASSPPKARNNEQFF
TGTGCCAGCAGTCCACCTAAAGCGAGAAACAATGAGCAGTTCTTC
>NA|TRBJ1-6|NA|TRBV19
CASTSGTYNSPLHF
TGTGCCAGTACCTCCGGGACGTATAATTCACCCCTCCACTTT
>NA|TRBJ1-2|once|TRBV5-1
CASSPSGDYGYTF
TGCGCCAGCAGCCCTTCGGGGGACTATGGCTACACCTTC
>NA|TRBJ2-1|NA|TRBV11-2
CASSLEYNEQFF
TGTGCCAGCAGCTTAGAGTACAATGAGCAGTTCTTC
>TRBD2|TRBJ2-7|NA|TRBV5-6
CASSLVGGGVEQYF
TGTGCCAGCAGCTTGGTGGGCGGGGGGGTCGAGCAGTACTTC
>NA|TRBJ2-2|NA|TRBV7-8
CASSSTGGLSSTELFF
TGTGCCAGCAGCTCGACCGGTGGACTCTCATCTACAGAGCTGTTTTTT
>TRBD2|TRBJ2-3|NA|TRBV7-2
CASSRGTSGGTDTQYF
TGTGCCAGCAGCCGAGGGACTAGCGGGGGCACAGATACGCAGTATTTT
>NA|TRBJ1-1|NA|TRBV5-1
CASSLGFSGPMNTEAFF
TGCGCCAGCAGCTTGGGGTTTTCGGGTCCCATGAACACTGAAGCTTTCTTT
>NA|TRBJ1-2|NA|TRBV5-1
CASSLASLFYGYTF
TGCGCCAGCAGCTTGGCGTCGCTTTTCTATGGCTACACCTTC